These 27 T cell receptor beta chains share one sample of origin, sequenced in a study of shared clonotypes between healthy human individuals. Clones were read by immunoSEQ multiplex PCR, and TCRdb kept only the in-frame ones, dropping some. The sample records 2 million to 3 million clones, 93% being singletons. Sequencing input: naive CD4+ T cells from PBMCs. Subset reported: CD45RA+ positively selected. The receptors originated from a man between 18 and 35 years old in good health. Some clones in this sample may be carry-over from other donors' samples.

The V gene is TRBV10-3, the J gene TRBJ1-1; 12 positions agree with TRBD1. The CDR3 runs 16 residues. After removal of 6 bases from V and 5 bases from J, the junction contained 10 bases not matched to a gene. Germline V gives CDR1 ENHRY, CDR2 SYGVKD. CDR3 sequence reads: CAISPRDRGLGTEAFF. DNA for the CDR3: TGTGCCATCAGCCCCCGGGACAGGGGGCTGGGAACTGAAGCTTTCTTT.

This chain uses TRBV18 with TRBJ1-5; 12 nucleotides line up with TRBD1. The germline V gene encodes CDR1 KGHSH and CDR2 LQKENI. The CDR3 runs to 16 residues. Trimming removed 5 bases from V and 7 bases from J; junction bases left unmatched: 9. CDR3 coding DNA: TGTGCCAGCTCAACCGGGACAGGGGGCGCAGGGCAGCCCCAGCATTTT. Its protein is CASSTGTGGAGQPQHF.

The chain has TRBV4-3 and TRBJ1-3, with 9 bases fitting TRBD1. Germline CDR1 LGHNA, CDR2 YSLEER. This CDR3 has 16 residues. The V gene end was trimmed by 0 bases and the J gene end by 2 bases; junction bases not matched to a gene: 2. CDR3 amino acids: CASSQEDRGTGNTIYF. In DNA form, the CDR3 reads TGCGCCAGCAGCCAAGAAGACAGGGGGACTGGAAACACCATATATTTT.

The gene calls are TRBV5-1 and TRBJ2-3; D may be TRBD2 (5 bases). The CDR3 extends over 16 amino acids. V lost 1 base and J 0 bases, leaving 12 bases between the germline ends. Looked up from germline, CDR1 is SGHRS and CDR2 is YFSETQ. The CDR3 reads CASSLSLASSTDTQYF. In nucleotides, the CDR3 is TGCGCCAGCAGCTTGTCCTTAGCGTCTAGCACAGATACGCAGTATTTT.

The V gene is TRBV9, the J gene TRBJ2-1; tentatively, D is TRBD2 (6 bases). Germline CDR1 reads SGDLS; CDR2 reads YYNGEE. CDR3 length equals 14 residues. Trimming shortened V by 3 bases and J by 7 bases, and 14 bases separated the two germline ends. The CDR3 is CASSGPGLVNEQFF. CDR3 nucleotide sequence: TGTGCCAGCAGCGGGCCGGGACTCGTAAATGAGCAGTTCTTC. The full variable domain, its missing parts supplied by reference TRBV9 and TRBJ2-1, is DSGVTQTPKHLITATGQRVTLRCSPRSGDLSVYWYQQSLDQGLQFLIQYYNGEERAKGNILERFSAQQFPDLHSELNLSSLELGDSALYFCASSGPGLVNEQFFGPGTRLTVL.

The V and J genes are TRBV5-1 and TRBJ1-1; maybe TRBD1 (5 bases). This CDR3 comprises 13 residues. Germline V gives CDR1 SGHRS, CDR2 YFSETQ. The germline V and J ends were trimmed by 6 bases and 4 bases, with 13 bases remaining between them. The CDR3 DNA reads TGCGCCAGCAAGCTGGGGCTCGGCACTGAAGCTTTCTTT. Its translation: CASKLGLGTEAFF.

This clone was seen more than once but under ten times. Other DNA sequences in the sample encode the same CDR3. The gene calls are TRBV5-1 and TRBJ2-2; TRBD2 matches at 11 bases. This CDR3 is 16 amino acids long. V shed 2 bases, J shed 2 bases, and the junction held 2 bases outside the gene matches. CDR1 is SGHRS, CDR2 YFSETQ, per germline. This CDR3 is CASSLLAGDNTGELFF. Written as DNA, the CDR3 is TGCGCCAGCAGCTTACTAGCGGGAGATAACACCGGGGAGCTGTTTTTT.

The chain links TRBV5-1 to TRBJ2-5; tentatively, D is TRBD1 or TRBD2 (6 bases each). V lost 6 bases to trimming and J lost 5 bases, with 20 bases between them. The CDR3 contains 15 residues. CDR1 and CDR2 from the germline V gene are SGHRS and YFSETQ. The CDR3 sequence is CASTARGLLVETQYF. The DNA of the CDR3 is TGCGCCAGCACTGCCCGGGGGCTCCTTGTGGAGACCCAGTACTTC. The variable domain in full, with the rest retrieved from reference TRBV5-1 and TRBJ2-5, is KAGVTQTPRYLIKTRGQQVTLSCSPISGHRSVSWYQQTPGQGLQFLFEYFSETQRNKGNFPGRFSGRQFSNSRSEMNVSTLELGDSALYLCASTARGLLVETQYFGPGTRLLVL.

This chain uses TRBV10-3 with TRBJ1-1, with 9 positions matching TRBD1. Losses at the gene ends were 0 bases for V and 4 bases for J; bases not matched to a gene: 3. Germline V gene lookup returns CDR1 ENHRY and CDR2 SYGVKD. The CDR3 is 15 residues long. The CDR3 loop is CAISESGQGSTEAFF. For the CDR3, the DNA is TGTGCCATCAGTGAGTCAGGACAGGGGAGCACTGAAGCTTTCTTT.

The V gene is TRBV28, the J gene TRBJ1-1, with D possibly matching TRBD1 (6 bases). The V and J ends lost 6 bases and 2 bases respectively, with 16 bases between them. Germline values: CDR1 MDHEN, CDR2 SYDVKM. The CDR3 is 15 residues long. CDR3 DNA sequence: TGTGCCAGCAGAAAAGGGGGGGGACCAAACACTGAAGCTTTCTTT. This translates into CASRKGGGPNTEAFF.

The chain uses TRBV19 and TRBJ1-1, with 7 nucleotides matching TRBD1. V lost 6 bases and J lost 8; bases outside the gene matches: 12. This CDR3 has 14 residues. The germline V gene has CDR1 LNHDA and CDR2 SQIVND (reference sequence). The CDR3 coding sequence is TGTGCCAGTAGGACCCACGACAGGGCCCCCGAAGCTTTCTTT. The encoded protein is CASRTHDRAPEAFF.

The chain recombines TRBV7-6 with TRBJ2-1, with 10 bases identical to TRBD2. CDR1 and CDR2 from the germline V gene are SGHVS and FNYEAQ. After removal of 2 bases from V and 9 bases from J, the junction contained 4 bases not matched to a gene. The CDR3 extends over 14 amino acids. The CDR3: CASSLLAGAIEQFF. The CDR3 nucleotides are TGTGCCAGCAGCTTACTAGCGGGAGCTATTGAGCAGTTCTTC. The complete variable domain, with remaining parts taken from reference TRBV7-6 and TRBJ2-1, reads GAGVSQSPRYKVTKRGQDVALRCDPISGHVSLYWYRQALGQGPEFLTYFNYEAQQDKSGLPNDRFSAERPEGSISTLTIQRTEQRDSAMYRCASSLLAGAIEQFFGPGTRLTVL.

This clone appeared a single time. The CDR3 reads CASSESGWGPEKLFF. CDR3 bases: TGTGCCAGCAGTGAATCTGGTTGGGGACCGGAAAAACTGTTTTTT. The chain combines TRBV2 with TRBJ1-4; possibly TRBD1 for D (5 bases). This CDR3 is 15 amino acids long. Trimming removed 2 bases at V and 8 bases at J, with 15 bases between. Germline V CDR1 and CDR2: SNHLY, FYNNEI.

This clone appeared a single time. The chain is built from TRBV28 and TRBJ1-3; 7 positions agree with TRBD1. Germline V CDR1 and CDR2: MDHEN, SYDVKM. This CDR3 spans 16 amino acids. The ends lost 2 bases at V and 0 bases at J; junction bases unmatched: 4. CDR3 region: CASSLPPGGSGNTIYF. CDR3 coding DNA: TGTGCCAGCAGTTTACCTCCAGGGGGCTCTGGAAACACCATATATTTT. The full variable domain, in which reference TRBV28 and TRBJ1-3 provide the parts outside the CDR3, is DVKVTQSSRYLVKRTGEKVFLECVQDMDHENMFWYRQDPGLGLRLIYFSYDVKMKEKGDIPEGYSVSREKKERFSLILESASTNQTSMYLCASSLPPGGSGNTIYFGEGSWLTVV.

This rearrangement joins TRBV7-9 to TRBJ2-1; a weak D match, TRBD2 (6 bases). V lost 4 bases to trimming and J lost 9 bases, with 22 bases between them. This CDR3 is 16 amino acids long. Germline loops: CDR1 SEHNR, CDR2 FQNEAQ (reference sequence). This chain's CDR3 is CASSSFRESVMGEQFF. The DNA of the CDR3 is TGTGCCAGCAGCTCTTTTCGGGAGTCTGTGATGGGTGAGCAGTTCTTC.

The chain carries TRBV27 and TRBJ1-3, with D uncertain. V lost 5 bases to trimming and J lost 0 bases, with 14 bases between them. Germline V CDR1 and CDR2: MNHEY, SMNVEV (reference sequence). CDR3 length equals 16 residues. In nucleotides, the CDR3 is TGTGCCAGCAGTCCCGGATCGGGGTTCTCTGGAAACACCATATATTTT. Translating it yields CASSPGSGFSGNTIYF.

V is TRBV5-1 and J is TRBJ2-3, with a possible D match to TRBD1 (5 bases). CDR1 and CDR2 (germline): SGHRS, YFSETQ. Trimming took off 2 bases at V and 5 bases at J, with 15 bases between the two ends. The CDR3 spans 15 residues. Here the CDR3 DNA reads TGCGCCAGCAGCTTTTCAGGGAAAAGAGAAGATACGCAGTATTTT. Its translation: CASSFSGKREDTQYF.

The V call is TRBV5-5, the J call TRBJ2-5, with D tentatively TRBD2 (6 bases). Germline-derived CDR1 and CDR2 are SGHKS and YYEKEE (reference sequence). The CDR3 runs to 14 residues. The V end lost 0 bases, the J end lost 0 bases, and 6 bases lay between the germline ends. The CDR3 DNA follows: TGTGCCAGCAGCTTGGGGAGGGACCAAGAGACCCAGTACTTC. It codes for CASSLGRDQETQYF.

CDR3 nucleotides: TGTGCCAGCAGTTGGCCCCGGGGCTGGGGATCCCAGTACAATGAGCAGTTCTTC. It translates to CASSWPRGWGSQYNEQFF. The chain carries TRBV28 and TRBJ2-1; D may match TRBD1 or TRBD2 (5 bases each). Trimming cost V 4 bases and J 4 bases, with 23 bases left between them. The CDR3 runs 18 residues. CDR1 and CDR2 from the germline V gene are MDHEN and SYDVKM.

The chain links TRBV29-1 to TRBJ2-1, with D hard to call. The germline V gene encodes CDR1 SQVTM and CDR2 ANQGSEA. This CDR3 spans 13 amino acids. V was shortened by 7 bases and J by 7 bases, with 17 bases between the two germline ends. The CDR3 DNA follows: TGCAGCGCTGGGAAGGATTGGGGTAATGAGCAGTTCTTC. Protein: CSAGKDWGNEQFF.

The rearrangement links TRBV7-2 to TRBJ1-5, with a weak D call TRBD1 (5 bases). V lost 1 base, J lost 0 bases, and 7 bases lay in between. The CDR3 contains 15 residues. Germline assignment: CDR1 SGHTA and CDR2 FQGNSA. The CDR3, as DNA: TGTGCCAGCAGCTTAGTAGGGGCTAGCAATCAGCCCCAGCATTTT. This codes for CASSLVGASNQPQHF.

The chain uses TRBV19 and TRBJ2-2, with D perhaps TRBD2 (5 bases). The V end was cut by 7 bases, the J end by 1 base, with 19 bases between. Germline CDR1 reads LNHDA; CDR2 reads SQIVND (reference sequence). This CDR3 is built from 17 residues. The CDR3 is CASTHLVGSGNTGELFF. CDR3 in DNA: TGTGCCAGTACCCATCTGGTCGGCAGCGGGAACACCGGGGAGCTGTTTTTT.

V is TRBV6-6 and J is TRBJ1-1, with TRBD1 matching over 9 bases. Germline-derived CDR1 and CDR2 are MNHNY and SVGAGI (reference sequence). Losses at the gene ends were 5 bases for V and 11 bases for J; bases not matched to a gene: 9. The CDR3 is made up of 13 amino acids. The CDR3: CASSSGQGRGAFF. CDR3 DNA sequence: TGTGCCAGCAGTAGCGGACAGGGGAGAGGGGCTTTCTTT.

The CDR3 DNA sequence: TGTGCCAGCAGCTCCCCTAGCGGGAGAAACAATGAGCAGTTCTTC. This sequence encodes CASSSPSGRNNEQFF. This chain connects TRBV11-2 to TRBJ2-1; 10 positions agree with TRBD2. The trim removed 4 bases at V and 5 bases at J, leaving 5 bases unmatched. Germline CDR1 SGHAT, CDR2 FQNNGV. CDR3 size: 15 residues.

V gene TRBV4-3 combines with J gene TRBJ2-3; D is ambiguous. Looked up from germline, CDR1 is LGHNA and CDR2 is YSLEER. Trimming stripped 4 bases from V and 6 bases from J, with 14 bases between. CDR3 length equals 14 residues. The CDR3: CASSRPPHWDTQYF. CDR3 nucleotide sequence: TGCGCCAGCAGCCGCCCCCCTCACTGGGATACGCAGTATTTT.

The V call is TRBV7-9, the J call TRBJ1-1, with TRBD1 matching over 7 bases. The CDR3 is 13 residues long. Trimming at V came to 8 bases and at J to 4 bases, leaving 7 bases not matched to a gene. In germline, CDR1 is SEHNR, CDR2 FQNEAQ (reference sequence). CDR3 in DNA: TGTGCCAGCTCAAAACAGGGGACCACTGAAGCTTTCTTT. Protein product: CASSKQGTTEAFF.

The chain carries TRBV5-1 and TRBJ1-1; no clear D. Trimming removed 4 bases at V and 1 base at J, with 14 bases between. This CDR3 has 15 residues. CDR1 is SGHRS, CDR2 YFSETQ, per germline. The CDR3 spells CASSETESPNTEAFF. DNA for the CDR3: TGCGCCAGCAGCGAAACAGAGAGCCCGAACACTGAAGCTTTCTTT.